One sample yielded the 16 T cell receptor beta chains listed below, sequenced in a study of cytomegalovirus exposure and HLA in healthy donors. Amplification used 60 Vbeta primers and 13 Jbeta primers. Clones were sequenced by immunoSEQ multiplex PCR, and TCRdb holds only the in-frame ones, with some missing. The sample contains 95,000 to 150,000 clones, roughly 82% of which appear only once. The sequencing input was PBMCs. The origin of the receptors is a woman between 55 and 75 years old in good health and CMV-seropositive.

The rearrangement joins TRBV30 to TRBJ1-2; 10 nucleotides line up with TRBD1. The CDR3 is 14 residues long. J was trimmed by 3 bases and V by 3 bases; bases with no gene match: 4. The germline gives CDR1 GTSNPN, CDR2 SVGIG (reference sequence). The CDR3 nucleotides are TGTGCCTGGAGGAGACAGGGGGCCCACTATGGCTACACCTTC. The encoded protein is CAWRRQGAHYGYTF. Together with reference TRBV30 and TRBJ1-2, the CDR3 gives the full variable domain: SQTIHQWPATLVQPVGSPLSLECTVEGTSNPNLYWYRQAAGRGLQLLFYSVGIGQISSEVPQNLSASRPQDRQFILSSKKLLLSDSGFYLCAWRRQGAHYGYTFGSGTRLTVV.

The gene calls are TRBV10-3 and TRBJ2-2; possible D gene TRBD2, 6 bases. CDR1 is ENHRY and CDR2 is SYGVKD in the germline V gene. This CDR3 comprises 16 residues. Trimming cost V 0 bases and J 5 bases, with 13 bases left between them. The CDR3 loop is CAISESEGMGTGELFF. CDR3 nucleotide sequence: TGTGCCATCAGTGAGTCGGAGGGGATGGGGACCGGGGAGCTGTTTTTT.

The chain links TRBV4-3 to TRBJ2-5, with 7 bases matching TRBD1. This CDR3 region has 17 residues. The ends lost 0 bases at V and 5 bases at J; junction bases unmatched: 12. Germline V gives CDR1 LGHNA, CDR2 YSLEER. CDR3 nucleotides: TGCGCCAGCAGCCAAGATGGTGAGGGGGCATTTCGGGAGACCCAGTACTTC. Encoded protein: CASSQDGEGAFRETQYF.

The rearrangement uses TRBV6-6 and TRBJ1-2, with TRBD1 as a possible D gene (5 bases). CDR1 MNHNY and CDR2 SVGAGI come from the germline V gene (reference sequence). The V gene lost 0 bases and the J gene lost 4 bases, with 9 bases spanning the gap. The CDR3 loop spans 14 amino acids. CDR3 in DNA: TGTGCCAGCAGTTACTCGGGGGGTGGCTATGGCTACACCTTC. Encoded protein: CASSYSGGGYGYTF.

The chain couples TRBV19 to TRBJ2-2, with 7 positions matching TRBD1. The CDR3 has 15 amino acids. CDR1 is LNHDA and CDR2 is SQIVND in the germline V gene (reference sequence). V lost 3 bases to trimming and J lost 1 base; unmatched junction nucleotides: 2. The CDR3: CASSIGTVNTGELFF. The CDR3, as DNA: TGTGCCAGTAGTATCGGGACAGTGAACACCGGGGAGCTGTTTTTT. Complete variable domain (other parts from reference TRBV19 and TRBJ2-2): DGGITQSPKYLFRKEGQNVTLSCEQNLNHDAMYWYRQDPGQGLRLIYYSQIVNDFQKGDIAEGYSVSREKKESFPLTVTSAQKNPTAFYLCASSIGTVNTGELFFGEGSRLTVL.

The rearrangement links TRBV15 to TRBJ1-1, with TRBD1 identical over 9 bases. The germline V gene encodes CDR1 LNHNV and CDR2 YYDKDF (reference sequence). V was clipped by 2 bases and J by 4 bases; unmatched bases: 2. The CDR3 totals 14 residues. In nucleotides, the CDR3 is TGTGCCACCAGCAGAAGACAGGGGGGCACTGAAGCTTTCTTT. Its translation is CATSRRQGGTEAFF.

V and J are TRBV7-6 and TRBJ2-7, with 12 nucleotides matching TRBD2. The trim removed 5 bases at V and 6 bases at J, leaving 5 bases unmatched. Germline CDR1 SGHVS, CDR2 FNYEAQ. The CDR3 extends over 14 amino acids. CDR3 in DNA: TGTGCCAGCAGCAGAGGACTAGCGGGATCCGAGCAGTACTTC. This gives the protein CASSRGLAGSEQYF.

This clone has only a few counts. This chain connects TRBV25-1 to TRBJ2-3; maybe TRBD1 (5 bases). Looked up from germline, CDR1 is MGHDK and CDR2 is SYGVNS. The CDR3 covers 14 residues. Trimming stripped 4 bases from V and 0 bases from J, with 8 bases between. The CDR3 DNA sequence: TGTGCCAGCAGTGCTAGACAGAGCACAGATACGCAGTATTTT. The encoded protein is CASSARQSTDTQYF. The variable domain in full, with the rest retrieved from reference TRBV25-1 and TRBJ2-3, is EADIYQTPRYLVIGTGKKITLECSQTMGHDKMYWYQQDPGMELHLIHYSYGVNSTEKGDLSSESTVSRIRTEHFPLTLESARPSHTSQYLCASSARQSTDTQYFGPGTRLTVL.

The chain has TRBV11-1 and TRBJ1-1; 7 bases align to TRBD1. The CDR3 has 12 residues. With V trimmed by 5 bases and J by 7 bases, 4 bases remained unmatched. Per germline, CDR1 SGHAT and CDR2 FQDESV (reference sequence). The CDR3 nucleotides read TGTGCCAGCAGCCAGGGGGTCCTTGAAGCTTTCTTT. It encodes CASSQGVLEAFF.

The chain is built from TRBV15 and TRBJ2-5, with 9 bases identical to TRBD1. The J call is doubtful: the DNA matches TRBJ2-7 better. In germline, CDR1 is LNHNV, CDR2 YYDKDF (reference sequence). The CDR3 length is 16 residues. Here the CDR3 DNA reads TGTGCCACCAGCAGGGTTACCGGGACAGGGTCGAACGAGCAGTACTTC. Residues: CATSRVTGTGSNEQYF.

The chain is built from TRBV9 and TRBJ1-2, with 8 bases that match TRBD1. CDR1 is SGDLS and CDR2 is YYNGEE in the germline V gene. Trimming at V came to 3 bases and at J to 5 bases, leaving 18 bases not matched to a gene. The CDR3 loop spans 18 amino acids. DNA of the CDR3: TGTGCCAGCAGCGGGACAGGGCGTGTGTTAGGGGGGAGGTATGGCTACACCTTC. Its protein product is CASSGTGRVLGGRYGYTF.

The CDR3 protein is CASSIVLQGGGYTF. The CDR3 nucleotides read TGTGCCAGTAGTATTGTCTTACAGGGCGGTGGCTACACCTTC. The chain joins TRBV19 to TRBJ1-2; D perhaps matches TRBD1 (6 bases). Germline lookup yields CDR1 LNHDA and CDR2 SQIVND (reference sequence). This CDR3 has 14 residues. V was clipped by 3 bases and J by 7 bases, with 15 bases between them.

Here the CDR3 DNA reads TGTGCCAGCGGGGGGGACGAGCAGTACTTC. Translation: CASGGDEQYF. J is TRBJ2-5 and V is TRBV2; 7 bases align to TRBD2. The J call is uncertain, as TRBJ2-7 better fits the DNA end. Germline CDR1 reads SNHLY; CDR2 reads FYNNEI. CDR3 length equals 10 residues.

The table lists this clone with a count of one. The V call is TRBV6-5, the J call TRBJ2-1, with a possible D match to TRBD2 (5 bases). CDR3 length: 14 residues. V lost 2 bases to trimming and J lost 7 bases, with 12 bases between them. The germline gives CDR1 MNHEY, CDR2 SVGAGI. The CDR3 loop reads CASSYREGRNEQFF. CDR3 bases: TGTGCCAGCAGTTACAGGGAAGGGAGAAATGAGCAGTTCTTC.

J is TRBJ1-1 and V is TRBV7-3; TRBD1 is a possible D gene (5 bases). Trimming removed 4 bases at V and 1 base at J, with 10 bases between. The CDR3 has 14 residues. The germline CDR1 and CDR2 sequences are SGHTA and FQGTGA. The CDR3 spells CASSSNQGNTEAFF. In DNA, the CDR3 is TGTGCCAGCAGCTCGAACCAGGGGAACACTGAAGCTTTCTTT.

CDR3 region: CASSYSSSSGNHEQFF. The CDR3 coding sequence is TGTGCCAGCAGTTACTCGAGTTCTAGCGGGAACCATGAGCAGTTCTTC. V is TRBV6-5 and J is TRBJ2-1, with 9 bases identical to TRBD2. This CDR3 has 16 amino acids. Per the germline V gene, CDR1 is MNHEY and CDR2 is SVGAGI. Trimming cost V 0 bases and J 8 bases; bases outside gene matches: 8.